The rows below give T cell receptor beta chains drawn from one sample of a study of blood T cell repertoires in COVID-19. Generated by immunoSEQ multiplex PCR, the TCRdb table keeps only in-frame clones and is missing some. The sample holds roughly 100,000 clones, about 88% seen once. Sequenced: peripheral blood. The receptor set was obtained from a human donor in a cohort sampled during active COVID-19. Each CDR3 is given with its conserved first and last residue. D genes are given only for firm matches. The listing skips clone size in some rows; elsewhere it reads once, few, many or a size class.

few	TRBV4-1	NA	TRBJ1-1	CASSLHDTEAFF
NA	TRBV2	TRBD2	TRBJ2-7	CASSEGIAGGNPYEQYF
NA	TRBV6-7	TRBD2	TRBJ2-4	CASSYSIRTSGNIQYF
NA	TRBV9	TRBD2	TRBJ2-1	CASSVAPTSGRTYNEQFF
NA	TRBV9	TRBD1	TRBJ2-3	CASSEETGQVADTQYF
NA	TRBV5-1	TRBD2	TRBJ2-7	CASSLALAGGLTPAQYF
NA	TRBV2	NA	TRBJ1-5	CASRRENQPQHF
NA	TRBV28	TRBD2	TRBJ2-7	CASTATSGFSYEQYF
NA	TRBV28	NA	TRBJ2-3	CASSPREGRSTDTQYF
NA	TRBV7-3	NA	TRBJ2-3	CASSSASTDTQYF
once	TRBV30	TRBD1	TRBJ1-4	CAWSTGTNEKLFF
NA	TRBV9	NA	TRBJ1-2	CASSVDETYGYTF
NA	TRBV3-1/TRBV3-2	TRBD1	TRBJ2-1	CASSQGKGAYEQFF
NA	TRBV28	TRBD1	TRBJ1-5	CASSRDRGGNQPQHF
NA	TRBV4-2	TRBD2	TRBJ2-1	CASSQLGLAGGGNEQFF
few	TRBV4-1	TRBD1	TRBJ2-7	CASSPGGSYEQYF
NA	TRBV11-2	NA	TRBJ2-5	CASSFRRVQETQYF
NA	TRBV13	TRBD1	TRBJ1-2	CASSLVDRGRNYGYTF
NA	TRBV28	TRBD1	TRBJ1-1	CASSPTGGDTEAFF
NA	TRBV7-9	TRBD2	TRBJ2-2	CASSFLAGVNTGELFF
NA	TRBV25-1	NA	TRBJ2-5	CASSQGGIQETQYF
NA	TRBV9	NA	TRBJ2-7	CASSSLGSSYEQYF
NA	TRBV7-9	TRBD2	TRBJ2-3	CASSFGTSGPDTQYF
NA	TRBV6-5	TRBD1	TRBJ1-4	CASKGQGIGEKLFF
NA	TRBV29-1	TRBD1	TRBJ2-5	CSVEDEGQGYQETQYF
NA	TRBV29-1	TRBD2	TRBJ2-5	CSVERRLGTSGRARETQYF
once	TRBV10-1	NA	TRBJ2-7	CASREGIRGEQYF
NA	TRBV27	TRBD2	TRBJ2-1	CASSPAGGFNEQFF
NA	TRBV20-1	NA	TRBJ2-7	CSATSSYEQYF
NA	TRBV6-6	NA	TRBJ1-2	CASTTNYGYTF
NA	TRBV30	NA	TRBJ1-1	CASQRGEAFF
NA	TRBV29-1	TRBD1	TRBJ2-7	CSVDRGLDEQYF
NA	TRBV10-1	TRBD1	TRBJ2-3	CASSEGQGKYF
NA	TRBV5-1	NA	TRBJ1-1	CASSVVGQNTEAFF
NA	TRBV6-6	TRBD1	TRBJ1-5	CASHGGQGSQPQHF
NA	TRBV7-2	TRBD1	TRBJ1-4	CASSLDTGVTNEKLFF
NA	TRBV19	NA	TRBJ2-5	CASSSSGTQETQYF
NA	TRBV5-4	TRBD1	TRBJ1-1	CASSPTGSEAFF
NA	TRBV6-5	TRBD1	TRBJ1-5	CASKVDRDDNQPQHF
NA	TRBV2	TRBD1	TRBJ1-5	CASEQGANQPQHF
NA	TRBV6-5	TRBD2	TRBJ2-3	CASSRLADSTDTQYF
NA	TRBV7-2	NA	TRBJ1-1	CASSLAAGLNTEAFF
NA	TRBV28	NA	TRBJ1-1	CATPPRFYTEAFF
once	TRBV3-1/TRBV3-2	TRBD1	TRBJ2-7	CASSHRTVQGTEQYF
NA	TRBV30	TRBD1	TRBJ2-7	CAWTDYRGNVHEQYF
NA	TRBV29-1	NA	TRBJ2-1	CSVVETLGYNEQFF
once	TRBV3-1/TRBV3-2	NA	TRBJ2-7	CASSQAGASYEQYF
NA	TRBV3-1/TRBV3-2	TRBD2	TRBJ2-3	CASSRGTSGSTSTDTQYF
NA	TRBV5-4	TRBD2	TRBJ2-5	CASSLGTSGLKETQYF
NA	TRBV5-6	TRBD2	TRBJ2-1	CASSLSASGYNEQFF
NA	TRBV7-2	NA	TRBJ1-2	CASTQPGNGYTF